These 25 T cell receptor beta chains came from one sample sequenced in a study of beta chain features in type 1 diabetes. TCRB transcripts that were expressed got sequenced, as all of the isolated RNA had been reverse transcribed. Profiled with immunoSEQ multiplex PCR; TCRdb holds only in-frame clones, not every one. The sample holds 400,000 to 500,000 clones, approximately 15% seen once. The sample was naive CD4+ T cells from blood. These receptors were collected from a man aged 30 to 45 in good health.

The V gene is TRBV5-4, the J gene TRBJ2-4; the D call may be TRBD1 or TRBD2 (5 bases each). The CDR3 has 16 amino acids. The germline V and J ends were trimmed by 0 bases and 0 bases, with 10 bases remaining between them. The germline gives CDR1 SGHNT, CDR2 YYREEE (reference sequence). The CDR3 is CASSLAGRQAKNIQYF. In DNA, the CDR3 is TGTGCCAGCAGCTTGGCGGGACGCCAAGCCAAAAACATTCAGTACTTC.

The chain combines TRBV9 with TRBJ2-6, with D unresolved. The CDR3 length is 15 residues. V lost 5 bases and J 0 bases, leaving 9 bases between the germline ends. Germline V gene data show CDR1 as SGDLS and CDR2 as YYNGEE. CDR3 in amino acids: CASSPQPSGANVLTF. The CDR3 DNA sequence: TGTGCCAGCAGTCCACAGCCCTCTGGGGCCAACGTCCTGACTTTC.

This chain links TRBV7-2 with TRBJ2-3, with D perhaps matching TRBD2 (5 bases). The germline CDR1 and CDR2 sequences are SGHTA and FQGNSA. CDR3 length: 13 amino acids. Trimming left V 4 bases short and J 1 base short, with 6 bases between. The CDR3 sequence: CASSSRGTDTQYF. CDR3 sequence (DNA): TGTGCCAGCAGCTCGCGGGGCACAGATACGCAGTATTTT.

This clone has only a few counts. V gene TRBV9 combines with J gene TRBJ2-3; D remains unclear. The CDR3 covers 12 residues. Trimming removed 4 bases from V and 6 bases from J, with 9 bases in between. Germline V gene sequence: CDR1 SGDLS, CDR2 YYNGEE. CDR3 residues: CASSTLGDTQYF. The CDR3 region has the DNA TGTGCCAGCAGCACCCTCGGGGATACGCAGTATTTT.

The CDR3 is CASSRDITNYGYTF. DNA for the CDR3: TGTGCCAGCAGCCGGGACATTACTAACTATGGCTACACCTTC. The chain couples TRBV6-5 to TRBJ1-2; D is perhaps TRBD1 (6 bases). The V end lost 6 bases, the J end lost 0 bases, and 11 bases lay between the germline ends. Germline CDR1 reads MNHEY; CDR2 reads SVGAGI. This CDR3 contains 14 residues.

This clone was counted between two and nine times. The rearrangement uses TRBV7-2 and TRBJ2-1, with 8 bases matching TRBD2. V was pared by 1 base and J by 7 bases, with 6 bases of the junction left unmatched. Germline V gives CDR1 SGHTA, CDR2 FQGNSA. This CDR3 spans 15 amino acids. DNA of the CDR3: TGTGCCAGCAGCTTAGATAGCGGGATGAATAATGAGCAGTTCTTC. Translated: CASSLDSGMNNEQFF.

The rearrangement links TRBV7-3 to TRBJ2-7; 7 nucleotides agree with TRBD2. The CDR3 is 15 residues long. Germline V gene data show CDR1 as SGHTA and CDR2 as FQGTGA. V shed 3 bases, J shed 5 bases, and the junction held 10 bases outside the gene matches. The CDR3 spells CASSLGGSALNEQYV. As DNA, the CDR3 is TGTGCCAGCAGCTTGGGCGGGAGTGCTTTGAACGAGCAGTACGTC.

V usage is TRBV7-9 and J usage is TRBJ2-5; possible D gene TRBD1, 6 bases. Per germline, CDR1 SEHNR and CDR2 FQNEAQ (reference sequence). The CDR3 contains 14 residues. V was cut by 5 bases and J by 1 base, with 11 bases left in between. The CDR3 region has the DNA TGTGCCAGCAGCCCGGACAGCTTCCAAGAGACCCAGTACTTC. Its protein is CASSPDSFQETQYF.

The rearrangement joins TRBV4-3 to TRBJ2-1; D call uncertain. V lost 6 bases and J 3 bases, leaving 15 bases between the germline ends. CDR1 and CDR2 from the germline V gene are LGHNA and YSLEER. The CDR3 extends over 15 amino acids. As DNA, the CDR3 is TGCGCCAGCAGTGTAGAGTCGGGTTACTACAATGAGCAGTTCTTC. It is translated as CASSVESGYYNEQFF.

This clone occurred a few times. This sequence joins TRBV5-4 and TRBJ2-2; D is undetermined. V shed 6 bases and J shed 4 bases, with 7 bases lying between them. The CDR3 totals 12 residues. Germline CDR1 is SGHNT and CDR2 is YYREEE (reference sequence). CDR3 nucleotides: TGTGCCAGCACCTTAGTCACCGGGGAGCTGTTTTTT. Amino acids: CASTLVTGELFF.

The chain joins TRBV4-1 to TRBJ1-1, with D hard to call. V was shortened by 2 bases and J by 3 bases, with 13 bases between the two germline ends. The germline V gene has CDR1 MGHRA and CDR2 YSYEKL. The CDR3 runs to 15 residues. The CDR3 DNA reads TGCGCCAGCAGCCAACCCGGGTCTAAATACACTGAAGCTTTCTTT. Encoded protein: CASSQPGSKYTEAFF.

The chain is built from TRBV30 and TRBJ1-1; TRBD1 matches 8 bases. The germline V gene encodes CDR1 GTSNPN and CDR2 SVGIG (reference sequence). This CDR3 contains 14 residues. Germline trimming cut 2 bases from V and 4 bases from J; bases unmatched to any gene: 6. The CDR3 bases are TGTGCCTGGAGTATAGGACAGGGAGGCACTGAAGCTTTCTTT. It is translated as CAWSIGQGGTEAFF.

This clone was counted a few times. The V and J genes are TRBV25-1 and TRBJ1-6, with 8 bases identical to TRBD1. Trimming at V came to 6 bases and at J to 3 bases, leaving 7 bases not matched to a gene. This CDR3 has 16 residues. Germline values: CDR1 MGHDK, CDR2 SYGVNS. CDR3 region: CASSTTGAGYNSPLHF. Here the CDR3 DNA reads TGTGCCAGCAGCACGACAGGGGCCGGCTATAATTCACCCCTCCACTTT.

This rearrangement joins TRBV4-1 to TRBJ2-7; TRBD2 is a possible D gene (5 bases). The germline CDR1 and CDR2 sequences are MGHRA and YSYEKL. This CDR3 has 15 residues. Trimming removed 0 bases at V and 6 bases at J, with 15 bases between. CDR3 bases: TGCGCCAGCAGCCAAGATGTTGGAGGCGGACTCGAGCAGTACTTC. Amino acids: CASSQDVGGGLEQYF.

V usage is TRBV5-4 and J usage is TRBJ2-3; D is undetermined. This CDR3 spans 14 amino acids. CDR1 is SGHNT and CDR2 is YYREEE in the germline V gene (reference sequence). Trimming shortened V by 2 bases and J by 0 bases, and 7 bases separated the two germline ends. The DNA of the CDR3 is TGTGCCAGCAGCTTAGGCCGTAGCACAGATACGCAGTATTTT. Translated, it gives CASSLGRSTDTQYF.

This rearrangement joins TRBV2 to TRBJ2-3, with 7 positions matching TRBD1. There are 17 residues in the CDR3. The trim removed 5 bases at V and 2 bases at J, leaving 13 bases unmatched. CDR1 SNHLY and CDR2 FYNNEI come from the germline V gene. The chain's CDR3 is CASSTPDRASVTDTQYF. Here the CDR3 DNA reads TGTGCCAGCAGTACCCCTGACAGGGCGAGTGTCACAGATACGCAGTATTTT.

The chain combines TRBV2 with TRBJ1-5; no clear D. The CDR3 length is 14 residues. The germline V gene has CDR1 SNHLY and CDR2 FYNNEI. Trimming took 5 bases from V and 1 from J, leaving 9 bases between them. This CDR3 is CASSPLISNQPQHF. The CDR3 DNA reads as TGTGCCAGCAGTCCACTAATAAGCAATCAGCCCCAGCATTTT. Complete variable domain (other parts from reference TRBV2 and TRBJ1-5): EPEVTQTPSHQVTQMGQEVILRCVPISNHLYFYWYRQILGQKVEFLVSFYNNEISEKSEIFDDQFSVERPDGSNFTLKIRSTKLEDSAMYFCASSPLISNQPQHFGDGTRLSIL.

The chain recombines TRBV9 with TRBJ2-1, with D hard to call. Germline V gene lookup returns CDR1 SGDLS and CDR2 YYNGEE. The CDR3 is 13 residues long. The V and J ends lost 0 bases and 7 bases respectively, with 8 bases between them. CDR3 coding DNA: TGTGCCAGCAGCGTAGCTACCCTAAATGAGCAGTTCTTC. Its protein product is CASSVATLNEQFF. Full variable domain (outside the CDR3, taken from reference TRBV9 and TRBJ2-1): DSGVTQTPKHLITATGQRVTLRCSPRSGDLSVYWYQQSLDQGLQFLIQYYNGEERAKGNILERFSAQQFPDLHSELNLSSLELGDSALYFCASSVATLNEQFFGPGTRLTVL.

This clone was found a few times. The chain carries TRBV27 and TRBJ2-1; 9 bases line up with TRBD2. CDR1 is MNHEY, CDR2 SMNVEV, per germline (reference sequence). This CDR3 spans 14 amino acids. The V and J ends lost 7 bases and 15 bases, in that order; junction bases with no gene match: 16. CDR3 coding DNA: TGTGCCAGCACTAATAGCGGGAGCATCCGTGGATTGTTCTTC. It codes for CASTNSGSIRGLFF.

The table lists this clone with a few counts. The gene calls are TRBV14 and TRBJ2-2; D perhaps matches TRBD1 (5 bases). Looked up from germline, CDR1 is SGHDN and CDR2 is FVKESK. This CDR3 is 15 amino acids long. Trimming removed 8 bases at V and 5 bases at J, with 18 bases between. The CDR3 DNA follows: TGTGCCAGCTCTCGGACACCCCTGAAGACCGGGGAGCTGTTTTTT. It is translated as CASSRTPLKTGELFF.

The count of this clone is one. This CDR3 reads CASSPLGGAYEQYF. CDR3 nucleotides: TGCGCCAGCAGCCCTCTCGGGGGGGCTTACGAGCAGTACTTC. The chain recombines TRBV5-1 with TRBJ2-7, with 8 bases fitting TRBD2. The V gene end was trimmed by 4 bases and the J gene end by 4 bases; junction bases not matched to a gene: 7. The CDR3 totals 14 residues. Germline lookup yields CDR1 SGHRS and CDR2 YFSETQ. The full variable domain, completed using reference TRBV5-1 and TRBJ2-7, is KAGVTQTPRYLIKTRGQQVTLSCSPISGHRSVSWYQQTPGQGLQFLFEYFSETQRNKGNFPGRFSGRQFSNSRSEMNVSTLELGDSALYLCASSPLGGAYEQYFGPGTRLTVT.

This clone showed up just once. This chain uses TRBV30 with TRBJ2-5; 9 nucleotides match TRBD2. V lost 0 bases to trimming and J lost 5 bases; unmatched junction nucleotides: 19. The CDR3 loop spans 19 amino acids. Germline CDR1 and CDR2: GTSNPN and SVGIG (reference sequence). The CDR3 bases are TGTGCCTGGAGTGTAAACCCCACCGCGGTAGCGGGAGATTTCGAGACCCAGTACTTC. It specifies CAWSVNPTAVAGDFETQYF.

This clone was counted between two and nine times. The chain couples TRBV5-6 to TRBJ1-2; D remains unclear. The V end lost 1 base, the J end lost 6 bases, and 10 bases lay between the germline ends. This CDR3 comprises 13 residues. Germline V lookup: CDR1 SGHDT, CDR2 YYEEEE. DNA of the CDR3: TGTGCCAGCAGCTTGCGAGGGAGAAATGGCTACACCTTC. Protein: CASSLRGRNGYTF.

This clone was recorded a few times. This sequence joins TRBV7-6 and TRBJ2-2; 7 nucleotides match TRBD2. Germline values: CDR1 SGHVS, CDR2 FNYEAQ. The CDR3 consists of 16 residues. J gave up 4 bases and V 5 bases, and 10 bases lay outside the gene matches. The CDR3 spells CASSLWGSGFTGELFF. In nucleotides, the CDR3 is TGTGCCAGCAGCCTTTGGGGTAGCGGGTTCACCGGGGAGCTGTTTTTT. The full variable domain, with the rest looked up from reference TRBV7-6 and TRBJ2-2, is GAGVSQSPRYKVTKRGQDVALRCDPISGHVSLYWYRQALGQGPEFLTYFNYEAQQDKSGLPNDRFSAERPEGSISTLTIQRTEQRDSAMYRCASSLWGSGFTGELFFGEGSRLTVL.

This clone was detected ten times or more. The CDR3 nucleotides read TGCGCCAGCAGCCAAGAAGGGACAGTGCAAGAGACCCAGTACTTC. As protein: CASSQEGTVQETQYF. The chain uses TRBV4-3 and TRBJ2-5; the match to TRBD1 covers 7 bases. CDR1 is LGHNA, CDR2 YSLEER, per germline. The CDR3 contains 15 residues. V trimming: 0 bases; J trimming: 2 bases; junction bases outside the gene matches: 3.